A single sample is the source of the 30 T cell receptor beta chains below, sequenced in a study of shared clonotypes between healthy human individuals. Sequencing used immunoSEQ multiplex PCR; TCRdb keeps in-frame clones, though not all of them. Of about 1 million clones in the sample, about 75% were seen once. Specimen: memory CD4+ T cells sorted from blood. Subset noted: CD45RA-negative fraction. The receptors stem from a man younger than 35 in good health.

This chain joins TRBV5-4 and TRBJ2-4; D unresolved. Germline V CDR1 and CDR2: SGHNT, YYREEE (reference sequence). The CDR3 is 14 amino acids. Trimming pared 0 bases from V and 0 bases from J, leaving 4 bases between. The CDR3 nucleotides are TGTGCCAGCAGCTTGGCAGGAGCCAAAAACATTCAGTACTTC. The encoded protein is CASSLAGAKNIQYF.

The chain is built from TRBV30 and TRBJ1-1; D is unclear. Per the germline V gene, CDR1 is GTSNPN and CDR2 is SVGIG (reference sequence). The CDR3 extends over 13 amino acids. Trimming shortened V by 0 bases and J by 4 bases, and 9 bases separated the two germline ends. CDR3 loop: CAWSVGTVTEAFF. The CDR3 DNA reads TGTGCCTGGAGTGTAGGCACAGTCACTGAAGCTTTCTTT.

This clone was observed a few times. The rearrangement uses TRBV7-2 and TRBJ2-7; 9 nucleotides line up with TRBD2. The CDR3 spans 19 residues. In germline, CDR1 is SGHTA, CDR2 FQGNSA. V dropped 2 bases and J dropped 2; count of bases not matched to a gene: 16. CDR3 sequence reads: CASSLKRGRSGSGTYEQYF. The CDR3, as DNA: TGTGCCAGCAGCTTAAAAAGGGGACGTAGCGGGAGTGGCACCTACGAGCAGTACTTC.

V gene TRBV30 combines with J gene TRBJ1-2; D is unclear. The CDR3 has 13 residues. V dropped 4 bases and J dropped 5 bases, with 14 bases sitting between them. The germline gives CDR1 GTSNPN, CDR2 SVGIG (reference sequence). The CDR3 coding sequence is TGTGCCTGGATACCCCTTGTGGGGTATGGCTACACCTTC. It yields the protein CAWIPLVGYGYTF.

This clone came up a few times. In nucleotides, the CDR3 is TGTGCCAGCAGTCCCGAAAGCCTGACTAGCAGGGAGACCCAGTACTTC. This translates into CASSPESLTSRETQYF. J is TRBJ2-5 and V is TRBV2; 7 bases map to TRBD2. Per germline, CDR1 SNHLY and CDR2 FYNNEI. Trimming at V came to 5 bases and at J to 5 bases, leaving 14 bases not matched to a gene. The CDR3 has 16 amino acids.

In its sample, this clone was seen a few times. The CDR3: CAISGGTGTTDTQYF. The DNA of the CDR3 is TGTGCCATCAGTGGCGGGACAGGGACCACAGATACGCAGTATTTT. The chain couples TRBV10-3 to TRBJ2-3; 9 nucleotides line up with TRBD1. J was trimmed by 2 bases and V by 4 bases; bases with no gene match: 4. This CDR3 spans 15 amino acids. CDR1 and CDR2 (germline): ENHRY, SYGVKD.

This clone was picked up many times. The chain recombines TRBV4-1 with TRBJ2-5; TRBD1 matches at 9 bases. The ends lost 2 bases at V and 4 bases at J; junction bases unmatched: 8. The CDR3 contains 16 residues. Germline loops: CDR1 MGHRA, CDR2 YSYEKL. CDR3 coding DNA: TGCGCCAGCAGCCAACCGCGACAGGGGGTGAGAGAGACCCAGTACTTC. Residues: CASSQPRQGVRETQYF.

The chain uses TRBV7-2 and TRBJ2-1; TRBD2 matches at 9 bases. In germline, CDR1 is SGHTA, CDR2 FQGNSA. V dropped 4 bases and J dropped 5; count of bases not matched to a gene: 6. This CDR3 spans 15 amino acids. The CDR3 reads CASSSKAGGNNEQFF. In DNA, the CDR3 is TGTGCCAGCAGCTCCAAAGCGGGAGGCAACAATGAGCAGTTCTTC.

The V and J genes are TRBV18 and TRBJ2-3; no clear D gene. Per the germline V gene, CDR1 is KGHSH and CDR2 is LQKENI. The CDR3 extends over 12 amino acids. The V and J ends lost 1 base and 3 bases respectively, with 2 bases between them. The CDR3 sequence is CASSPQTDTQYF. The CDR3 DNA follows: TGTGCCAGCTCACCACAGACAGATACGCAGTATTTT.

The chain couples TRBV30 to TRBJ1-1; D not resolved. With 2 bases removed from V and 5 bases from J, the gap between germline ends came to 12 bases. Germline lookup yields CDR1 GTSNPN and CDR2 SVGIG (reference sequence). This CDR3 region has 13 residues. DNA of the CDR3: TGTGCCTGGAGTTTCCGACTCGAGACTGAAGCTTTCTTT. Translated, it gives CAWSFRLETEAFF.

The chain uses TRBV5-1 and TRBJ2-7, with TRBD2 as a possible D gene (5 bases). Germline V gene sequence: CDR1 SGHRS, CDR2 YFSETQ. The CDR3 length is 13 residues. V lost 2 bases, J lost 9 bases, and 15 bases lay in between. The CDR3 DNA sequence: TGCGCCAGCAGCTTACAAGTTGGGAGTGGGCAGTACTTC. It codes for CASSLQVGSGQYF.

The sample holds many counts of this clone. The chain has TRBV6-1 and TRBJ2-1, with D maybe TRBD2 (5 bases). The germline V gene encodes CDR1 MNHNS and CDR2 SASEGT. V dropped 6 bases and J dropped 6 bases, with 15 bases sitting between them. This CDR3 spans 14 amino acids. CDR3 nucleotide sequence: TGTGCCAGCAGGCGACCCGGAGGCTCCAATGAGCAGTTCTTC. This encodes CASRRPGGSNEQFF.

The chain couples TRBV27 to TRBJ2-1; a possible D gene is TRBD2 (6 bases). V shed 6 bases and J shed 9 bases, with 12 bases lying between them. Germline lookup yields CDR1 MNHEY and CDR2 SMNVEV (reference sequence). The CDR3 loop spans 12 amino acids. The CDR3 region has the DNA TGTGCCAGCAGACGACTAGAAGCTGAGCAGTTCTTC. Its protein product is CASRRLEAEQFF.

The CDR3 DNA reads TGCGCCAGCAGCTTGGGACAGCCCACCGACACTGAAGCTTTCTTT. This codes for CASSLGQPTDTEAFF. The V and J genes are TRBV5-1 and TRBJ1-1; D is perhaps TRBD1 (5 bases). Deletions cut 0 bases from V and 3 bases from J, with 12 bases between. The CDR3 is 15 amino acids. The germline gives CDR1 SGHRS, CDR2 YFSETQ. The full variable domain, its missing parts supplied by reference TRBV5-1 and TRBJ1-1, is KAGVTQTPRYLIKTRGQQVTLSCSPISGHRSVSWYQQTPGQGLQFLFEYFSETQRNKGNFPGRFSGRQFSNSRSEMNVSTLELGDSALYLCASSLGQPTDTEAFFGQGTRLTVV.

This chain uses TRBV7-3 with TRBJ2-1; 7 bases line up with TRBD2. The CDR3 length is 15 residues. Germline values: CDR1 SGHTA, CDR2 FQGTGA. Germline trimming cut 0 bases from V and 3 bases from J; bases unmatched to any gene: 2. The CDR3: CASSLTGLVYNEQFF. The CDR3 nucleotides are TGTGCCAGCAGCTTAACCGGACTAGTCTACAATGAGCAGTTCTTC.

This clone was detected once. The J gene is TRBJ1-2, the V gene TRBV19; 7 nucleotides agree with TRBD1. Germline V gene data show CDR1 as LNHDA and CDR2 as SQIVND (reference sequence). The CDR3 has 15 amino acids. Losses at the gene ends were 5 bases for V and 4 bases for J; bases not matched to a gene: 10. The CDR3 loop is CASSSDRANSYGYTF. CDR3 DNA sequence: TGTGCCAGTAGTTCCGACAGGGCCAATTCCTATGGCTACACCTTC.

This sequence joins TRBV28 and TRBJ2-7; possibly TRBD1 or TRBD2 for D (5 bases each). This CDR3 is built from 13 residues. Looked up from germline, CDR1 is MDHEN and CDR2 is SYDVKM. V lost 5 bases and J 6 bases, leaving 14 bases between the germline ends. CDR3 loop: CASSLPGAREQYF. In DNA form, the CDR3 reads TGTGCCAGCAGTCTCCCCGGGGCTCGCGAGCAGTACTTC.

The V gene is TRBV4-1, the J gene TRBJ1-4, with D unresolved. The V gene lost 0 bases and the J gene lost 2 bases, with 10 bases spanning the gap. This CDR3 has 16 amino acids. Germline loops: CDR1 MGHRA, CDR2 YSYEKL. DNA of the CDR3: TGCGCCAGCAGCCAAGAAGGCGGCAGGACTAATGAAAAACTGTTTTTT. Translating it yields CASSQEGGRTNEKLFF.

This chain joins TRBV30 and TRBJ2-1; D is possibly TRBD2 (6 bases). The V end lost 4 bases, the J end lost 4 bases, and 14 bases lay between the germline ends. Germline V gene data show CDR1 as GTSNPN and CDR2 as SVGIG (reference sequence). The CDR3 is 14 residues long. The CDR3 DNA follows: TGTGCCTGGAATCGACTAGGTTCTTACAATGAGCAGTTCTTC. It encodes CAWNRLGSYNEQFF.

This clone has only a few counts. The J gene is TRBJ2-4, the V gene TRBV14, with a weak D call TRBD2 (6 bases). Germline V lookup: CDR1 SGHDN, CDR2 FVKESK. The CDR3 has 21 residues. Trimming shortened V by 4 bases and J by 0 bases, and 28 bases separated the two germline ends. CDR3 nucleotide sequence: TGTGCCAGCAGCCCTCAGAGGTTCCAACTGAGCGGGTTGCTAGCCAAAAACATTCAGTACTTC. It is translated as CASSPQRFQLSGLLAKNIQYF.

The CDR3 is CASSPYPDRGGKLFF. The CDR3 coding sequence is TGTGCCAGCAGTCCTTACCCGGACAGGGGAGGAAAACTGTTTTTT. The chain is built from TRBV27 and TRBJ1-4, with 9 bases identical to TRBD1. With 5 bases clipped from V and 10 bases from J, the junction kept 11 bases outside the gene matches. The germline gives CDR1 MNHEY, CDR2 SMNVEV (reference sequence). The CDR3 is made up of 15 amino acids.

This clone was seen a few times. V and J are TRBV7-9 and TRBJ2-5; D ambiguous. The ends were cut back, 2 bases at V and 5 bases at J, with 12 bases in the middle. The CDR3 contains 14 residues. CDR1 and CDR2 from the germline V gene are SEHNR and FQNEAQ (reference sequence). This CDR3 is CASSLNGGLETQYF. Written as DNA, the CDR3 is TGTGCCAGCAGCTTAAACGGCGGTTTGGAGACCCAGTACTTC. Variable domain in full (rest from reference TRBV7-9 and TRBJ2-5): DTGVSQNPRHKITKRGQNVTFRCDPISEHNRLYWYRQTLGQGPEFLTYFQNEAQLEKSRLLSDRFSAERPKGSFSTLEIQRTEQGDSAMYLCASSLNGGLETQYFGPGTRLLVL.

V is TRBV7-9 and J is TRBJ1-4; D gene unclear. In germline, CDR1 is SEHNR, CDR2 FQNEAQ (reference sequence). V was pared by 1 base and J by 1 base, with 7 bases between. The CDR3 is made up of 15 amino acids. The CDR3 nucleotides read TGTGCCAGCAGCTTAGGCACGGGAACTAATGAAAAACTGTTTTTT. It encodes CASSLGTGTNEKLFF.

The V call is TRBV10-3, the J call TRBJ2-1; 11 bases match TRBD2. CDR1 ENHRY and CDR2 SYGVKD come from the germline V gene. V was clipped by 4 bases and J by 9 bases; unmatched bases: 17. This CDR3 has 18 residues. CDR3 in amino acids: CAISGKTSGARESGEQFF. DNA for the CDR3: TGTGCCATCAGTGGTAAGACTAGCGGGGCCCGCGAAAGTGGTGAGCAGTTCTTC.

J is TRBJ2-5 and V is TRBV7-3; 9 bases align to TRBD2. CDR3 length equals 13 residues. CDR1 and CDR2 (germline): SGHTA, FQGTGA. The V segment lost 3 bases and the J segment 9 bases; nucleotides outside the gene matches: 5. The CDR3 is CASSFSGGGAQYF. The CDR3, as DNA: TGTGCCAGCAGCTTTAGCGGGGGAGGGGCCCAGTACTTC.

This clone was observed a single time. The V call is TRBV5-1, the J call TRBJ2-7; TRBD1 or TRBD2 may be the D gene (5 bases each). Germline assignment: CDR1 SGHRS and CDR2 YFSETQ. The V gene lost 4 bases and the J gene lost 2 bases, with 13 bases spanning the gap. CDR3 length: 14 residues. CDR3 DNA: TGCGCCAGCAGCATCCGGGACCGCACCTACGAGCAGTACTTC. Protein: CASSIRDRTYEQYF. Full variable domain (rest looked up from reference TRBV5-1 and TRBJ2-7): KAGVTQTPRYLIKTRGQQVTLSCSPISGHRSVSWYQQTPGQGLQFLFEYFSETQRNKGNFPGRFSGRQFSNSRSEMNVSTLELGDSALYLCASSIRDRTYEQYFGPGTRLTVT.

The chain links TRBV11-2 to TRBJ1-3, with 8 nucleotides matching TRBD1. The CDR3 is 17 amino acids. Germline CDR1 and CDR2: SGHAT and FQNNGV. The V and J ends lost 2 bases and 0 bases, in that order; junction bases with no gene match: 6. Written as DNA, the CDR3 is TGTGCCAGCAGCTTAACTCCTGGACAGGGCTCTGGAAACACCATATATTTT. Its protein product is CASSLTPGQGSGNTIYF.

The CDR3 here is CASSLGSGNTEAFF. DNA for the CDR3: TGTGCCAGCAGCTTGGGTAGCGGGAACACTGAAGCTTTCTTT. This chain uses TRBV6-5 with TRBJ1-1; D not certain. V was shortened by 6 bases and J by 1 base, with 12 bases between the two germline ends. The CDR3 is made up of 14 amino acids. Germline-derived CDR1 and CDR2 are MNHEY and SVGAGI.

CDR3 protein: CASSFRIATGLTGELFF. The CDR3 DNA reads TGTGCCAGCAGCTTCCGTATAGCTACAGGCTTGACCGGGGAGCTGTTTTTT. This chain connects TRBV21-1 to TRBJ2-2; TRBD1 was called by the table and not checked on the DNA. TRBV21-1 corresponds to a pseudogene. The CDR3 spans 17 residues.

This clone was recorded only once. This chain links TRBV4-1 with TRBJ1-4; D is unclear. Germline V lookup: CDR1 MGHRA, CDR2 YSYEKL. The CDR3 is 15 amino acids. V shed 8 bases and J shed 3 bases, with 16 bases lying between them. CDR3 DNA: TGCGCCAGCGCCATATTGGGGTCGGCTAATGAAAAACTGTTTTTT. Its protein is CASAILGSANEKLFF.